This T cell receptor (beta chain) came from a study of blood T cell repertoires in COVID-19. For the study at large: Specimens from acute and convalescent COVID-19 originated in the United States, Italy and Spain.

The V gene's germline CDR1 is SGHVS and CDR2 FNYEAQ. This CDR3 is 15 amino acids long. Trimming cost V 5 bases and J 5 bases; bases outside gene matches: 8. Profiled with immunoSEQ multiplex PCR; TCRdb holds only in-frame clones, not every one. This table holds around 100,000 clones, roughly 90% found once. The specimen was peripheral blood. This receptor was obtained from a man aged 25 to 40 in a cohort sampled during active COVID-19. The chain is built from TRBV7-6 and TRBJ1-5; TRBD1 matches 8 bases. CDR3: CASSPGGLWDQPQHF. CDR3 DNA sequence: TGTGCCAGCAGCCCAGGGGGCTTATGGGATCAGCCCCAGCATTTT.